This is a list of T cell receptor beta chains from one sample in a study of CD8+CD57+ T cells in acquired aplastic anemia. TCRdb re-derived calls from the reads in MiXCR, one entry per CDR3 protein. This table holds roughly 300,000 distinct CDR3 sequences, 50% to 70% found once. Sequencing was done on a sample of sorted CD4+, CD8+, or CD8+CD57+ T cells (not recorded which) from PBMCs. These receptor sequences come from a human donor with severe aplastic anemia or a healthy control (not recorded which). CDR3s include the opening cysteine and the closing phenylalanine or tryptophan. A D gene is named only where the DNA matches it firmly. Clone size is stated in some rows and not others, as once, few, many or a class when expanded.

V gene	clone size	D gene	J gene	CDR3 protein	CDR3 DNA
TRBV20-1	once	.	TRBJ2-2	CSAGLGGNTGELFF	TGCAGTGCTGGGCTAGGTGGAAACACCGGGGAGCTGTTTTTT
TRBV27	.	.	TRBJ2-2	CASSLVTGANTGELFF	TGTGCCAGCAGTTTAGTTACCGGAGCGAACACCGGGGAGCTGTTTTTT
TRBV29-1	.	.	TRBJ2-7	CSVEVWGAVDEQYF	TGCAGCGTTGAAGTGTGGGGCGCAGTCGACGAGCAGTACTTC
TRBV15	.	TRBD1	TRBJ1-4	CATSRGVTTGEKLFF	TGTGCCACCAGCAGAGGGGTCACGACAGGGGAAAAACTGTTTTTT
TRBV19	.	TRBD1	TRBJ2-7	CASSTGQGKGEQYF	TGTGCCAGTAGTACGGGACAGGGAAAGGGCGAGCAGTACTTC
TRBV19	.	.	TRBJ2-3	CASSVGGLSGDTQYF	TGTGCCAGTAGTGTAGGGGGACTCTCCGGGGATACGCAGTATTTT
TRBV9	once	TRBD2	TRBJ2-1	CASTKLADPFNEQFF	TGTGCCAGCACTAAACTAGCGGACCCCTTCAATGAGCAGTTCTTC
TRBV5-6	many	.	TRBJ2-5	CASSLIPQETQYF	TGTGCCAGCAGCTTGATACCCCAAGAGACCCAGTACTTC
TRBV20-1	few	.	TRBJ2-7	CSVGGGKYEQYF	TGCAGTGTAGGAGGGGGGAAATACGAGCAGTACTTC
TRBV30	.	.	TRBJ1-5	CAWSAKTDQPQHF	TGTGCCTGGAGCGCAAAGACAGATCAGCCCCAGCATTTT
TRBV19	once	TRBD2	TRBJ2-3	CASSLAAIYTDTQYF	TGTGCCAGTAGTCTAGCGGCAATTTACACAGATACGCAGTATTTT
TRBV20-1	few	TRBD2	TRBJ2-7	CSATRTSGPYEQYF	TGCAGTGCTACTAGGACTAGCGGGCCATACGAGCAGTACTTC
TRBV12-3/TRBV12-4	many	.	TRBJ2-3	CASSPPSGTDTQYF	TGTGCCAGCAGTCCCCCGTCAGGCACAGATACGCAGTATTTT
TRBV20-1	.	.	TRBJ2-7	CSATNIYEQYF	TGCAGTGCCACCAACATATACGAGCAGTACTTC
TRBV7-2	.	.	TRBJ2-5	CASSPAAGTAGEGETQYF	TGTGCCAGCAGCCCCGCCGCCGGGACAGCGGGGGAAGGAGAGACCCAGTACTTC
TRBV20-1	.	TRBD1	TRBJ2-7	CSARVGQGPYEQYF	TGCAGTGCTAGAGTGGGACAGGGGCCCTACGAGCAGTACTTC
TRBV9	once	TRBD1	TRBJ2-7	CASSEGQGTSYEQYF	TGTGCCAGCAGTGAGGGACAGGGGACATCCTACGAGCAGTACTTC
TRBV7-9	.	TRBD1	TRBJ1-5	CASRATGTGNQPQHF	TGTGCCAGCAGGGCTACCGGGACAGGCAATCAGCCCCAGCATTTT
TRBV10-3	.	TRBD2	TRBJ2-1	CAIKTSGGAGYNEQFF	TGTGCCATCAAGACTAGCGGGGGGGCCGGTTACAATGAGCAGTTCTTC
TRBV28	.	.	TRBJ1-4	CASSFRGSIKLFF	TGTGCCAGCAGTTTCCGGGGTTCAATAAAACTGTTTTTT
TRBV2	.	.	TRBJ1-6	CASSETGSPPHF	TGTGCCAGCAGTGAGACGGGGTCACCCCCCCACTTT
TRBV4-1	many	.	TRBJ1-6	CASSQDLGLNNSPLHF	TGCGCCAGCAGCCAAGATCTGGGGCTAAATAATTCACCCCTCCACTTT
TRBV7-3	few	.	TRBJ2-7	CASSLGQGAEQYF	TGTGCCAGCAGCTTAGGGCAGGGAGCCGAGCAGTACTTC
TRBV2	.	.	TRBJ1-1	CASRLDPNTEAFF	TGTGCCAGCAGACTCGACCCGAACACTGAAGCTTTCTTT
TRBV20-1	.	.	TRBJ2-5	CSARGGGPVETQYF	TGCAGTGCTAGAGGCGGGGGCCCTGTTGAGACCCAGTACTTC
TRBV5-1	many	TRBD1	TRBJ1-1	CASREGQLNTEAFF	TGCGCCAGCAGGGAGGGACAGCTGAACACTGAAGCTTTCTTT
TRBV9	once	.	TRBJ1-2	CASSTYPRNGYTF	TGTGCCAGCAGCACCTACCCCCGGAATGGCTACACCTTC